Listed here are 15 T cell receptor beta chains from one sample, sequenced in a study of T cell responses to AZD1222 COVID-19 vaccine. The method was immunoSEQ multiplex PCR; TCRdb's version includes in-frame clones alone and lacks a portion of them. The sample yields about 97,000 clones, 70% to 90% seen once. The source material was peripheral blood, sampled on day 0 of AZD1222 vaccination. These receptors originate from an adult in good health.

This clone occurred a few times. The CDR3 nucleotides read TGTGCCAGCAGTTACGCAGCCTCTGGGGCCAACGTCCTGACTTTC. Translating gives CASSYAASGANVLTF. The chain combines TRBV6-5 with TRBJ2-6; D is unclear. This CDR3 spans 15 amino acids. CDR1 and CDR2 (germline): MNHEY, SVGAGI. Trimming removed 2 bases at V and 0 bases at J, with 5 bases between.

This clone was found once. The V call is TRBV6-2 or TRBV6-3, the J call TRBJ1-1; D may be TRBD1 (5 bases). The CDR3 has 14 amino acids. The germline gives CDR1 MNHEY, CDR2 SVGEGT. Deletions cut 2 bases from V and 11 bases from J, with 18 bases between. CDR3 sequence (DNA): TGTGCCAGCAGTTACCGGAGACAGCCCGCTGGGGCTTTCTTT. Its protein product is CASSYRRQPAGAFF.

The CDR3 sequence is CASSPGLVGGQETQYF. CDR3 in DNA: TGCGCCAGCAGCCCGGGACTCGTGGGGGGCCAAGAGACCCAGTACTTC. The V call is TRBV5-1, the J call TRBJ2-5; D possibly corresponds to TRBD2 (6 bases). Trimming removed 4 bases from V and 1 base from J, with 17 bases in between. CDR3 length: 16 amino acids. CDR1 and CDR2 (germline): SGHRS, YFSETQ. Complete variable domain (other parts from reference TRBV5-1 and TRBJ2-5): KAGVTQTPRYLIKTRGQQVTLSCSPISGHRSVSWYQQTPGQGLQFLFEYFSETQRNKGNFPGRFSGRQFSNSRSEMNVSTLELGDSALYLCASSPGLVGGQETQYFGPGTRLLVL.

The rearrangement links TRBV24-1 to TRBJ2-3; D unclear. V shed 9 bases and J shed 3 bases, with 12 bases lying between them. The CDR3 sequence is 13 residues long. CDR1 and CDR2 from the germline V gene are KGHDR and SFDVKD. The CDR3 spells CATRRRRTDTQYF. CDR3 bases: TGTGCCACCCGGCGGCGCCGGACAGATACGCAGTATTTT.

This clone was seen only once. The chain couples TRBV5-1 to TRBJ2-7; tentatively, D is TRBD1 or TRBD2 (5 bases each). The CDR3 contains 12 residues. From germline, CDR1 is SGHRS and CDR2 YFSETQ. V was trimmed by 7 bases and J by 7 bases, leaving 15 bases between them. The chain's CDR3 is CASGGPVGEQYF. Here the CDR3 DNA reads TGCGCCAGCGGGGGACCAGTCGGAGAGCAGTACTTC.

The genes are TRBV7-2 and TRBJ1-5, with D possibly TRBD1 on 5 matching bases. Germline V gives CDR1 SGHTA, CDR2 FQGNSA. V was shortened by 3 bases and J by 7 bases, with 10 bases between the two germline ends. The CDR3 loop spans 13 amino acids. As DNA, the CDR3 is TGTGCCAGCAGCTTTGGGGGATCCCAGCCCCAGCATTTT. This codes for CASSFGGSQPQHF.

CDR3 loop: CASSQWQGASNTEAFF. CDR3 coding DNA: TGCGCCAGCAGCCAATGGCAGGGGGCATCGAACACTGAAGCTTTCTTT. The chain employs TRBV4-1 and TRBJ1-1; 8 bases align to TRBD1. The ends lost 2 bases at V and 1 base at J; junction bases unmatched: 6. The germline V gene has CDR1 MGHRA and CDR2 YSYEKL. CDR3 length: 16 amino acids.

The CDR3 here is CASSTTGQTNEKLFF. Written as DNA, the CDR3 is TGCGCCAGCAGCACAACAGGGCAAACTAATGAAAAACTGTTTTTT. The chain joins TRBV5-1 to TRBJ1-4, with a possible D match to TRBD1 (6 bases). There are 15 residues in the CDR3. Germline lookup yields CDR1 SGHRS and CDR2 YFSETQ. V lost 4 bases and J lost 1, with 11 bases in between.

The V gene is TRBV11-2, the J gene TRBJ1-2; D remains unclear. CDR3 length equals 14 residues. From germline, CDR1 is SGHAT and CDR2 FQNNGV. V lost 3 bases and J 3 bases, leaving 11 bases between the germline ends. DNA of the CDR3: TGTGCCAGCAGCTTGGAACCGGTAGACTATGGCTACACCTTC. Amino acids: CASSLEPVDYGYTF.

J is TRBJ1-2 and V is TRBV6-5; D is unclear. Germline lookup yields CDR1 MNHEY and CDR2 SVGAGI. This CDR3 contains 13 residues. V lost 5 bases and J lost 0, with 7 bases in between. CDR3 amino acids: CASSPRTNYGYTF. Here the CDR3 DNA reads TGTGCCAGCAGTCCCCGGACTAACTATGGCTACACCTTC.

The chain links TRBV5-1 to TRBJ2-5, with D perhaps matching TRBD1 (5 bases). The CDR3 runs 14 residues. Germline V CDR1 and CDR2: SGHRS, YFSETQ. Trimming removed 2 bases from V and 5 bases from J, with 13 bases in between. The CDR3 region has the DNA TGCGCCAGCAGCTTAAGGCAGGGTTTCGAGACCCAGTACTTC. Amino acids: CASSLRQGFETQYF.

The chain has TRBV9 and TRBJ1-2; TRBD1 might be the D (6 bases). The CDR3 is 13 residues long. Germline lookup yields CDR1 SGDLS and CDR2 YYNGEE. V lost 4 bases and J lost 4, with 11 bases in between. For the CDR3, the DNA is TGTGCCAGCAGCCGACAGGAACGCTATGGCTACACCTTC. Protein product: CASSRQERYGYTF.

The CDR3 reads CASRSGQYTEAFF. DNA for the CDR3: TGTGCCAGCAGATCCGGACAATACACTGAAGCTTTCTTT. The chain couples TRBV28 to TRBJ1-1; TRBD1 might be the D (5 bases). CDR1 is MDHEN, CDR2 SYDVKM, per germline. CDR3 length equals 13 residues. The V and J ends lost 6 bases and 3 bases respectively, with 11 bases between them.

This chain links TRBV21-1 with TRBJ2-7; the table gives TRBD1 as D, unverified against the DNA. TRBV21-1 constitutes a pseudogene. CDR3 size: 16 residues. The CDR3 region has the DNA TGTGCCAGCAGCACGTCCGGGACAGGAGTGACCTACGAGCAGTACTTC. It translates to CASSTSGTGVTYEQYF.

The rearrangement links TRBV3-1 (or the pseudogene TRBV3-2) to TRBJ2-7, with 8 bases lining up with TRBD2. The germline V gene has CDR1 LGHDT and CDR2 YNNKEL (reference sequence). This CDR3 comprises 16 residues. Trimming cost V 1 base and J 0 bases; bases outside gene matches: 5. The CDR3 sequence: CASSQAQRGSSYEQYF. DNA for the CDR3: TGTGCCAGCAGCCAAGCTCAGCGGGGGAGCTCCTACGAGCAGTACTTC.